This T cell receptor (beta chain) was sequenced in a study of OX40 agonist ivuxolimab in advanced cancers. Study-wide points: Clones of CD4+ and CD8+ blood T cells grew by week 6 at doses of 0.1 to 3.0 mg/kg.

Libraries were prepared by immunoSEQ multiplex PCR; TCRdb keeps only in-frame clonotypes and omits some of them. The sample carries 80,000 to 95,000 clones, about 89% recorded once. This CDR3 contains 17 residues. V shed 4 bases and J shed 7 bases, with 22 bases lying between them. The germline V gene encodes CDR1 MGHDK and CDR2 SYGVNS. Note on this clone: Its antigen is currently unknown.

V usage is TRBV25-1 and J usage is TRBJ1-4; D remains unclear. The receptor was isolated from an adult with an advanced solid tumor such as melanoma, head and neck, liver or kidney cancer. The material sequenced was CD4+ or CD8+ T cells sorted from blood, taken in a trial of the OX40 agonist ivuxolimab. DNA of the CDR3: TGTGCCAGCAGTGGGATTTGGCAGGAGGCCTTTGGTGAAAAACTGTTTTTT. As protein: CASSGIWQEAFGEKLFF.